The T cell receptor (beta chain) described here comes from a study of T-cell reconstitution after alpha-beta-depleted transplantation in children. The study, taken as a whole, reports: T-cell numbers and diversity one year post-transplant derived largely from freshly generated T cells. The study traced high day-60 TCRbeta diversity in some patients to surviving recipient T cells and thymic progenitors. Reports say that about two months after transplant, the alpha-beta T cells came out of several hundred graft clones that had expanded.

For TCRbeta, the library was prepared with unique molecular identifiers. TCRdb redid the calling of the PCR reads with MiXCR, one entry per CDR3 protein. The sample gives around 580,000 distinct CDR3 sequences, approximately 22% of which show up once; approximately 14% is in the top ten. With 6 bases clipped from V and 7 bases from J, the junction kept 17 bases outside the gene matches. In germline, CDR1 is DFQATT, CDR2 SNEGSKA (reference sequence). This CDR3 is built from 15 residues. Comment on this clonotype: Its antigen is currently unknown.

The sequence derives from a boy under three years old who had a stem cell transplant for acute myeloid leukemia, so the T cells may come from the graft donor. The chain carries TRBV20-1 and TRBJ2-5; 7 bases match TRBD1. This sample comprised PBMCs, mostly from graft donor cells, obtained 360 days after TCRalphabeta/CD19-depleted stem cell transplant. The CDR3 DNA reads TGCAGTGCCAACACCGGGACAGTGGATTTAGGGACCCAGTACTTC. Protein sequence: CSANTGTVDLGTQYF.